Shown below are 10 T cell receptor beta chains from a single sample sequenced in a study of PD-L1 blockade in urothelial cancer. TCRdb keeps only in-frame clones here, not all; method: immunoSEQ multiplex PCR. The table has roughly 50,000 clones, 70% to 90% seen once; the top ten hold roughly 14%. Documented time point: pretreatment peripheral blood. The source was PBMCs, collected around atezolizumab (anti-PD-L1) treatment. The receptor source for this set is a woman aged 55-69 years with urothelial cancer.

The chain links TRBV7-7 to TRBJ2-2; unclear D gene. The CDR3 is 18 amino acids. Looked up from germline, CDR1 is SSHAT and CDR2 is FNYEAQ (reference sequence). The V end was cut by 5 bases, the J end by 0 bases, with 19 bases between. The CDR3 DNA sequence: TGTGCCAGCAGCCTGGGCCCCTTGACACAAACGAACACCGGGGAGCTGTTTTTT. Translation gives CASSLGPLTQTNTGELFF.

In this sample, this clone turned up a few times. CDR3 DNA: TGTGCCAGCAGTTTTTCTACCTCGGGACAGGCCAGCTACGAGCAGTACTTC. Translated, it gives CASSFSTSGQASYEQYF. The chain recombines TRBV28 with TRBJ2-7; 8 bases are shared with TRBD1. Germline V gene sequence: CDR1 MDHEN, CDR2 SYDVKM. With 3 bases clipped from V and 3 bases from J, the junction kept 13 bases outside the gene matches. This CDR3 spans 17 amino acids.

The CDR3 nucleotides read TGTGCCAGCAGTGCCCGGCCCGGGACCGGGGAGCTGTTTTTT. It specifies CASSARPGTGELFF. J is TRBJ2-2 and V is TRBV6-4; D remains ambiguous. Germline V CDR1 and CDR2: MRHNA, SNTAGT. This CDR3 is 14 amino acids long. Trimming shortened V by 4 bases and J by 5 bases, and 11 bases separated the two germline ends.

The chain couples TRBV7-8 to TRBJ2-7, with D possibly matching TRBD2 (5 bases). Per the germline V gene, CDR1 is SGHVS and CDR2 is FQNEAQ. Trimming removed 5 bases from V and 2 bases from J, with 16 bases in between. The CDR3 length is 15 residues. DNA for the CDR3: TGTGCCAGCAGCCTTGGGGTAGCGTTTACCTACGAGCAGTACTTC. It is translated as CASSLGVAFTYEQYF.

The chain links TRBV19 to TRBJ2-7, with TRBD2 matching 8 bases. The CDR3 is 15 residues long. Germline V CDR1 and CDR2: LNHDA, SQIVND (reference sequence). V shed 4 bases, J shed 5 bases, and the junction held 10 bases outside the gene matches. The CDR3 DNA sequence: TGTGCCAGTAGTACCGCCCGGTATAGCGGGAACGAGCAGTACTTC. As protein: CASSTARYSGNEQYF.

V is TRBV19 and J is TRBJ2-7; 7 bases align to TRBD1. CDR3 size: 14 residues. Germline CDR1 LNHDA, CDR2 SQIVND (reference sequence). V shed 5 bases and J 4 bases; nucleotides not matched to a gene: 8. The CDR3 sequence is CASSLTGVPYEQYF. The CDR3 DNA reads as TGTGCCAGTAGTCTAACAGGGGTTCCGTACGAGCAGTACTTC.

The chain has TRBV10-3 and TRBJ2-5, with D maybe TRBD2 (5 bases). Per germline, CDR1 ENHRY and CDR2 SYGVKD. The length of the CDR3 is 12 residues. The V end was cut by 4 bases, the J end by 5 bases, with 8 bases between. The CDR3 loop is CAISAGDETQYF. The CDR3 DNA follows: TGTGCCATCAGTGCCGGGGATGAGACCCAGTACTTC.

This clone has just one count. This chain connects TRBV2 to TRBJ1-3; a possible D gene is TRBD1 (6 bases). V lost 7 bases and J lost 7, with 20 bases in between. The CDR3 has 15 amino acids. Germline lookup yields CDR1 SNHLY and CDR2 FYNNEI. The CDR3 bases are TGTGCCAGCACTTCAAAGGAACAGGGAAGTAACACCATATATTTT. This translates into CASTSKEQGSNTIYF.

V gene TRBV27 combines with J gene TRBJ2-3, with 9 bases identical to TRBD1. Losses at the gene ends were 7 bases for V and 1 base for J; bases not matched to a gene: 9. Germline values: CDR1 MNHEY, CDR2 SMNVEV (reference sequence). The CDR3 is made up of 16 amino acids. The CDR3 loop is CASTKRTGEGTDTQYF. The CDR3 bases are TGTGCCAGCACCAAAAGGACAGGGGAAGGCACAGATACGCAGTATTTT.

The gene calls are TRBV11-2 and TRBJ1-5, with 7 nucleotides matching TRBD1. Trimming at V came to 1 base and at J to 9 bases, leaving 15 bases not matched to a gene. There are 17 residues in the CDR3. CDR1 is SGHAT, CDR2 FQNNGV, per germline. The CDR3 loop reads CASSLVGDRDRGWPQHF. DNA of the CDR3: TGTGCCAGCAGCTTAGTCGGAGACAGGGACCGAGGGTGGCCCCAGCATTTT.